This section outlines one T cell receptor beta chain sequence together with its context. The sample comes from a study of blood T cell repertoires in COVID-19. The repertoire was sequenced with immunoSEQ multiplex PCR; TCRdb's copy has only in-frame clones and lacks some. The table records some 210,000 clones, around nine tenths of them present only once. This CDR3 comprises 13 residues. Trimming cost V 7 bases and J 4 bases; bases outside gene matches: 1. Germline assignment: CDR1 LNHDA and CDR2 SQIVND (reference sequence). The chain has TRBV19 and TRBJ1-4; 9 positions agree with TRBD1. The sequencing input was peripheral blood. The TCR comes from a middle-aged woman with acute or convalescent COVID-19. The CDR3 nucleotides are TGTGCCAGTAAGGGACAGGGTAATGAAAAACTGTTTTTT. Translating it yields CASKGQGNEKLFF.